Shown below are 30 T cell receptor beta chains from a single sample sequenced in a study of T-cell memory formation after mild COVID-19. A single record per CDR3 protein comes from TCRdb applying MiXCR to the 5' RACE reads. This repertoire shows 300,000 to 400,000 distinct CDR3 sequences, roughly 15% found once; its top ten account for around 20%. Input material: PBMCs or a T cell subset sorted from them (not recorded which). These receptors were collected from a young man who had mild COVID-19 (a few samples of this study predate the infection). Cell type and time point are not known.

This clonotype was recorded a few times. V gene TRBV6-6 combines with J gene TRBJ2-1; D unclear. Germline values: CDR1 MNHNY, CDR2 SVGAGI (reference sequence). Trimming took off 1 base at V and 7 bases at J, with 8 bases between the two ends. This CDR3 is 13 amino acids long. The CDR3 here is CASSYYRTNEQFF. The CDR3 coding sequence is TGTGCCAGCAGTTACTACAGAACTAATGAGCAGTTCTTC.

CDR3 amino acids: CSATGGSRGHVETQYF. DNA for the CDR3: TGCAGTGCTACCGGAGGCAGCAGGGGGCACGTGGAGACCCAGTACTTC. The V gene is TRBV20-1, the J gene TRBJ2-5; 8 bases map to TRBD1. The V gene end was trimmed by 4 bases and the J gene end by 5 bases; junction bases not matched to a gene: 15. Germline values: CDR1 DFQATT, CDR2 SNEGSKA (reference sequence). The CDR3 runs 16 residues.

This chain joins TRBV12-5 and TRBJ2-7; 10 bases are shared with TRBD1. Germline lookup yields CDR1 LGHNT and CDR2 FRNRAP. This CDR3 is 12 amino acids long. CDR3 in amino acids: CATGQGIHEQYF. CDR3 in DNA: TGTGCGACGGGACAGGGGATCCACGAGCAGTACTTC. Full variable domain (missing parts from reference TRBV12-5 and TRBJ2-7): DARVTQTPRHKVTEMGQEVTMRCQPILGHNTVFWYRQTMMQGLELLAYFRNRAPLDDSGMPKDRFSAEMPDATLATLKIQPSEPRDSAVYFCATGQGIHEQYFGPGTRLTVT.

The J gene is TRBJ1-1, the V gene TRBV9, with a tentative D call TRBD1 (5 bases). Trimming took 0 bases from V and 5 from J, leaving 11 bases between them. This CDR3 has 14 residues. Per germline, CDR1 SGDLS and CDR2 YYNGEE. The CDR3, as DNA: TGTGCCAGCAGCGTAGGGGGTTGGGGGACTGAAGCTTTCTTT. This codes for CASSVGGWGTEAFF.

This clonotype turned up a few times. This chain joins TRBV11-2 and TRBJ2-1, with 8 positions matching TRBD1. After removal of 5 bases from V and 3 bases from J, the junction contained 12 bases not matched to a gene. This CDR3 region has 17 residues. Germline V gene lookup returns CDR1 SGHAT and CDR2 FQNNGV. As DNA, the CDR3 is TGTGCCAGCAGCCAAATACCGGGACAGGATATCTACAATGAGCAGTTCTTC. It translates to CASSQIPGQDIYNEQFF.

The rearrangement links TRBV5-4 to TRBJ2-2; weak D call: TRBD1 (5 bases). Germline CDR1 reads SGHNT; CDR2 reads YYREEE (reference sequence). The CDR3 has 16 residues. V was cut by 0 bases and J by 2 bases, with 11 bases left in between. CDR3 sequence (DNA): TGTGCCAGCAGCTTGGATCAGGGCTTCAACACCGGGGAGCTGTTTTTT. Translated, it gives CASSLDQGFNTGELFF.

The genes are TRBV5-4 and TRBJ1-1; D is possibly TRBD1 (6 bases). The V end was cut by 0 bases, the J end by 4 bases, with 13 bases between. CDR1 is SGHNT, CDR2 YYREEE, per germline (reference sequence). The CDR3 runs 15 residues. CDR3 loop: CASSLATGRTTEAFF. As DNA, the CDR3 is TGTGCCAGCAGCTTGGCTACAGGGAGGACCACTGAAGCTTTCTTT.

This clonotype was detected only a few times. In nucleotides, the CDR3 is TGTGCCAGCAGCCGGACAGGGTTTGGGGCTACGCAGTATTTT. Its translation is CASSRTGFGATQYF. This chain links TRBV7-2 with TRBJ2-3; 8 nucleotides align to TRBD1. Germline CDR1 is SGHTA and CDR2 is FQGNSA. The ends lost 5 bases at V and 8 bases at J; junction bases unmatched: 9. This CDR3 has 14 amino acids.

This clonotype came up a few times. As DNA, the CDR3 is TGTGCCAGCAGCTTGGAGCGGGGGGTATCCTACAATGAGCAGTTCTTC. As protein: CASSLERGVSYNEQFF. The chain employs TRBV5-6 and TRBJ2-1; 9 nucleotides match TRBD2. The germline gives CDR1 SGHDT, CDR2 YYEEEE. J gave up 1 base and V 0 bases, and 2 bases lay outside the gene matches. The CDR3 has 16 residues. Full variable domain (remainder filled in from reference TRBV5-6 and TRBJ2-1): DAGVTQSPTHLIKTRGQQVTLRCSPKSGHDTVSWYQQALGQGPQFIFQYYEEEERQRGNFPDRFSGHQFPNYSSELNVNALLLGDSALYLCASSLERGVSYNEQFFGPGTRLTVL.

The CDR3 spells CAVRTGDQPQHF. CDR3 DNA: TGCGCCGTTCGGACCGGGGATCAGCCCCAGCATTTT. This chain connects TRBV10-2 to TRBJ1-5; D unresolved. V lost 11 bases and J lost 5, with 13 bases in between. Germline CDR1 reads WSHSY; CDR2 reads SAAADI. The CDR3 has 12 residues.

The chain is built from TRBV12-5 and TRBJ2-7; D unclear. Germline V gene lookup returns CDR1 LGHNT and CDR2 FRNRAP. The V and J ends lost 5 bases and 4 bases respectively, with 9 bases between them. The CDR3 is made up of 12 amino acids. For the CDR3, the DNA is TGTGCTAGTGGTGGAGACGGGTACGAGCAGTACTTC. This gives the protein CASGGDGYEQYF.

In its sample, this clonotype was seen many times. The chain links TRBV7-6 to TRBJ2-5; D uncertain. V was pared by 1 base and J by 2 bases, with 5 bases between. The CDR3 is made up of 13 amino acids. Germline CDR1 SGHVS, CDR2 FNYEAQ. The CDR3 DNA follows: TGTGCCAGCAGCTTAGGGCTACAAGAGACCCAGTACTTC. Protein product: CASSLGLQETQYF.

The rearrangement joins TRBV27 to TRBJ2-7; TRBD2 aligns across 8 bases. The CDR3 has 14 amino acids. The junction had 5 bases not matched to a gene; V was cut back by 4 bases and J by 3 bases. Germline CDR1 reads MNHEY; CDR2 reads SMNVEV (reference sequence). CDR3 amino acids: CASSSYSGDYEQYF. The DNA for the CDR3 is TGTGCCAGCAGTTCCTATAGCGGGGACTACGAGCAGTACTTC.

This clonotype was counted between two and nine times. CDR3: CASSYGLAGDTGELFF. The CDR3 region has the DNA TGTGCCAGCAGTTACGGCCTAGCGGGAGACACCGGGGAGCTGTTTTTT. The chain uses TRBV6-2 or TRBV6-3 and TRBJ2-2; 10 positions match TRBD2. V shed 2 bases and J 3 bases; nucleotides not matched to a gene: 3. The CDR3 has 16 residues. Per the germline V gene, CDR1 is MNHEY and CDR2 is SVGEGT.

This clonotype was observed a handful of times. J is TRBJ2-1 and V is TRBV9; TRBD1 matches at 11 bases. The germline V gene has CDR1 SGDLS and CDR2 YYNGEE. V shed 3 bases, J shed 8 bases, and the junction held 7 bases outside the gene matches. The CDR3 is 15 amino acids. This CDR3 reads CASSAGTGGIDEQFF. In DNA form, the CDR3 reads TGTGCCAGCAGCGCCGGGACAGGGGGTATTGATGAGCAGTTCTTC.

The genes are TRBV3-1 and TRBJ1-6; TRBD1 is a possible D gene (5 bases). CDR3 length: 15 residues. Germline V gene lookup returns CDR1 LGHDT and CDR2 YNNKEL (reference sequence). Trimming shortened V by 3 bases and J by 7 bases, and 13 bases separated the two germline ends. The CDR3 DNA reads TGTGCCAGCAGCCAGGGGGAAAGTTGGAATTCACCCCTCCACTTT. Translating gives CASSQGESWNSPLHF.

This clonotype was observed a handful of times. CDR3 region: CASSGDGYEQYV. CDR3 sequence (DNA): TGTGCCAGCAGTGGGGACGGCTACGAGCAGTACGTC. The rearrangement links TRBV6-5 to TRBJ2-7; D is tentatively TRBD1 or TRBD2 (5 bases each). Germline values: CDR1 MNHEY, CDR2 SVGAGI. V lost 5 bases and J lost 3, with 8 bases in between. The CDR3 is 12 residues long.

CDR3 DNA sequence: TGTGCCAGCAGCCAAGACAGGACTAGAGGGGAGACCCAGTACTTC. Translating it yields CASSQDRTRGETQYF. The rearrangement links TRBV4-2 to TRBJ2-5; the match to TRBD2 covers 7 bases. V trimming: 0 bases; J trimming: 5 bases; junction bases outside the gene matches: 6. Germline CDR1 LGHNA, CDR2 YNFKEQ. The CDR3 length is 15 residues.

This clonotype was seen more than once but under ten times. The V and J genes are TRBV29-1 and TRBJ2-7; D unclear. V was trimmed by 7 bases and J by 5 bases, leaving 9 bases between them. CDR1 and CDR2 (germline): SQVTM, ANQGSEA. This CDR3 spans 10 amino acids. The CDR3 DNA follows: TGCAGCGCCATAGGACACGAGCAGTACTTC. Translated: CSAIGHEQYF.

This clonotype was observed at least ten times. The V call is TRBV5-6, the J call TRBJ1-2, with TRBD1 matching 7 bases. Germline trimming cut 4 bases from V and 4 bases from J; bases unmatched to any gene: 7. CDR1 is SGHDT and CDR2 is YYEEEE in the germline V gene. The CDR3 is 14 residues long. The CDR3 DNA reads as TGTGCCAGCAGCCCGACGACAGGGTTCTATGGCTACACCTTC. It encodes CASSPTTGFYGYTF.

This clonotype turned up a few times. The chain uses TRBV4-1 and TRBJ1-1; D possibly corresponds to TRBD1 (6 bases). Per germline, CDR1 MGHRA and CDR2 YSYEKL. CDR3 size: 15 residues. V dropped 0 bases and J dropped 1 base, with 9 bases sitting between them. CDR3: CASSQEDRTNTEAFF. The CDR3 coding sequence is TGCGCCAGCAGCCAAGAAGACAGGACGAACACTGAAGCTTTCTTT.

The sample holds many counts of this clonotype. The chain joins TRBV4-3 to TRBJ2-1; 8 bases map to TRBD2. V shed 1 base, J shed 10 bases, and the junction held 12 bases outside the gene matches. The CDR3 is 16 amino acids. Germline CDR1 and CDR2: LGHNA and YSLEER. The CDR3 DNA sequence: TGCGCCAGCAGCCAAGTAGGTGCGGGGGGCCATCTCGAGCAGTTCTTC. It encodes CASSQVGAGGHLEQFF.

The J gene is TRBJ2-5, the V gene TRBV5-1; D is possibly TRBD1 or TRBD2 (5 bases each). The CDR3 is 11 residues long. V gave up 5 bases and J gave up 7 bases, with 9 bases separating them. Germline-derived CDR1 and CDR2 are SGHRS and YFSETQ. The CDR3 loop reads CASRGDLTQYF. The CDR3 DNA is TGCGCCAGCAGGGGGGATCTGACCCAGTACTTC.

This clonotype was found a few times. This chain links TRBV27 with TRBJ1-5; D is possibly TRBD1 (6 bases). The CDR3 consists of 14 residues. Trimming removed 6 bases from V and 7 bases from J, with 16 bases in between. Germline values: CDR1 MNHEY, CDR2 SMNVEV (reference sequence). The CDR3 coding sequence is TGTGCCAGCAGCAGTGCACAGGGTACCCAGCCCCAGCATTTT. Protein: CASSSAQGTQPQHF.

J is TRBJ2-7 and V is TRBV6-5, with 8 bases lining up with TRBD1. V dropped 5 bases and J dropped 4; count of bases not matched to a gene: 4. CDR1 MNHEY and CDR2 SVGAGI come from the germline V gene. This CDR3 has 13 residues. In DNA form, the CDR3 reads TGTGCCAGCAGTCTAGGACAGGGATACGAGCAGTACGTC. Protein: CASSLGQGYEQYV.

The chain is built from TRBV4-3 and TRBJ2-3; 8 bases are a match to TRBD2. This CDR3 has 19 residues. The germline V gene has CDR1 LGHNA and CDR2 YSLEER. V dropped 0 bases and J dropped 1; count of bases not matched to a gene: 12. CDR3 sequence: CASSQEFRVAGGRTDTQYF. The CDR3 nucleotides are TGCGCCAGCAGCCAAGAGTTTAGGGTGGCGGGGGGACGCACAGATACGCAGTATTTT.

As to this clonotype: One junction end does not reproduce the germline sequence, and a read error may be involved. The rearrangement uses TRBV6-5 and TRBJ2-7, with D tentatively TRBD1 (6 bases). The CDR3 consists of 17 residues. CDR1 is MNHEY, CDR2 SVGAGI, per germline. CDR3 sequence reads: CASIYDLGGPSSYEQYF. The CDR3 DNA sequence: TGTGCCAGCATTTACGACTTAGGGGGTCCGAGCTCCTACGAGCAGTACTTC.

This clonotype was seen ten or more times. V gene TRBV20-1 combines with J gene TRBJ1-5; the D gene is possibly TRBD1 (5 bases). V shed 7 bases and J shed 3 bases, with 22 bases lying between them. The CDR3 consists of 16 residues. Germline V gene lookup returns CDR1 DFQATT and CDR2 SNEGSKA (reference sequence). CDR3 residues: CSVRQIRMEFNQPQHF. DNA for the CDR3: TGCAGTGTCCGACAGATAAGGATGGAATTCAATCAGCCCCAGCATTTT.

V gene TRBV5-1 combines with J gene TRBJ1-2; TRBD1 aligns across 7 bases. In germline, CDR1 is SGHRS, CDR2 YFSETQ. CDR3 length: 14 amino acids. The V gene end was trimmed by 2 bases and the J gene end by 8 bases; junction bases not matched to a gene: 9. The CDR3 sequence is CASSFTDRAGGYTF. CDR3 coding DNA: TGCGCCAGCAGCTTCACTGACAGGGCCGGGGGCTACACCTTC.

The rearrangement links TRBV7-9 to TRBJ2-3; D perhaps matches TRBD1 (5 bases). There are 16 residues in the CDR3. V gave up 5 bases and J gave up 2 bases, with 17 bases separating them. Germline values: CDR1 SEHNR, CDR2 FQNEAQ (reference sequence). The DNA for the CDR3 is TGTGCCAGCAGCCCCCCCGGACACCCAATCACAGATACGCAGTATTTT. Encoded protein: CASSPPGHPITDTQYF.